The sequence of this T cell receptor beta chain was determined in a study of memory CD4+ T cells and cytomegalovirus serostatus. Study details: Donors were healthy Belgian adults, some 10 CMV seropositive and around 23 seronegative.

This CDR3 has 13 amino acids. Trimming pared 5 bases from V and 4 bases from J, leaving 11 bases between. This table comes from immunoSEQ multiplex PCR, and its TCRdb copy is limited to in-frame clones, with some not included. The top ten hold roughly 2.6% of the sample, which has under 85,000 clones, around four fifths seen once. Single viable CD3+CD4+CD8-CD45RO+ cells were sorted as the memory CD4+ T cells. Serum IgG to CMV pp150, pp28, p38 and p52 defined serostatus. After thawing, CD4+ T cells were positively selected. Study observations and caveats: Repertoires predicted CMV serostatus with median bootstrapped AUC of about 0.96.

Concerning this clone: The antigen remains undetermined.

The specimen was memory CD4+ T cells from blood. This TCR derives from an adult in good health and CMV-seropositive. The chain carries TRBV6-7 and TRBJ2-5; D possibly corresponds to TRBD2 (6 bases). Being an ORF, TRBV6-7 has a function that is uncertain. For the CDR3, the DNA is TGTGCCAGCAGTCCCGGGGGTAGAGAGACCCAGTACTTC. Translation gives CASSPGGRETQYF.